A single sample gave rise to the 19 T cell receptor beta chains below, sequenced in a study of cytomegalovirus exposure and HLA in healthy donors. TCRdb keeps only in-frame clones here, not all; method: immunoSEQ multiplex PCR. The table has about 60,000 clones, 95% to 96% seen once; the top ten hold around 0.83%. The sequenced sample consisted of PBMCs. These receptors all stem from a man aged 18-30 years in good health and CMV-seronegative.

This clone was recorded once. The J gene is TRBJ2-1, the V gene TRBV5-6; a possible D gene is TRBD2 (6 bases). The CDR3 length is 15 residues. The germline V gene has CDR1 SGHDT and CDR2 YYEEEE. V dropped 5 bases and J dropped 9 bases, with 21 bases sitting between them. In DNA form, the CDR3 reads TGTGCCAGCAGTGGGGTAGCGGTCCTATTGGGTGAGCAGTTCTTC. The encoded protein is CASSGVAVLLGEQFF.

The chain links TRBV11-2 to TRBJ1-1; 9 nucleotides align to TRBD1. CDR1 is SGHAT, CDR2 FQNNGV, per germline. The junction had 2 bases not matched to a gene; V was cut back by 5 bases and J by 1 base. The CDR3 is 14 residues long. The CDR3 reads CASSRGQGNTEAFF. CDR3 coding DNA: TGTGCCAGCAGCAGGGGACAGGGGAACACTGAAGCTTTCTTT.

This chain links TRBV27 with TRBJ2-1; 9 nucleotides align to TRBD2. The CDR3 runs to 18 residues. V lost 3 bases, J lost 9 bases, and 18 bases stayed unmatched. CDR1 and CDR2 from the germline V gene are MNHEY and SMNVEV (reference sequence). The CDR3 protein is CASSLSKWAGGPSGEQFF. CDR3 nucleotide sequence: TGTGCCAGCAGTTTGAGTAAGTGGGCGGGAGGGCCGTCAGGTGAGCAGTTCTTC.

V gene TRBV11-3 combines with J gene TRBJ2-7, with 10 nucleotides matching TRBD1. The CDR3 is 14 residues long. Looked up from germline, CDR1 is SGHNT and CDR2 is YENEEA. Trimming removed 7 bases from V and 6 bases from J; junction bases left unmatched: 9. The CDR3 is CASMLGQGRCEQYF. The DNA for the CDR3 is TGTGCCAGCATGCTGGGACAGGGGAGATGCGAGCAGTACTTC.

The J gene is TRBJ2-1, the V gene TRBV9; possible D gene TRBD1, 5 bases. Trimming removed 0 bases from V and 0 bases from J, with 7 bases in between. This CDR3 spans 15 amino acids. Germline-derived CDR1 and CDR2 are SGDLS and YYNGEE. The CDR3 sequence is CASSVGQGSYNEQFF. The CDR3 DNA sequence: TGTGCCAGCAGCGTAGGGCAGGGCTCCTACAATGAGCAGTTCTTC. Supplemented by reference TRBV9 and TRBJ2-1, the full variable domain reads DSGVTQTPKHLITATGQRVTLRCSPRSGDLSVYWYQQSLDQGLQFLIQYYNGEERAKGNILERFSAQQFPDLHSELNLSSLELGDSALYFCASSVGQGSYNEQFFGPGTRLTVL.

The V gene is TRBV28, the J gene TRBJ2-3, with 7 bases fitting TRBD1. Germline loops: CDR1 MDHEN, CDR2 SYDVKM. The length of the CDR3 is 20 residues. Unmatched junction bases numbered 21, after V lost 5 bases and J lost 1 base. DNA of the CDR3: TGTGCCAGCAGTGATAGGGACAGCAGACAATCCCCCTCAGGCACAGATACGCAGTATTTT. Translating gives CASSDRDSRQSPSGTDTQYF.

J is TRBJ2-2 and V is TRBV7-6; unclear D gene. The CDR3 covers 11 residues. The V and J ends lost 5 bases and 5 bases respectively, with 3 bases between them. In germline, CDR1 is SGHVS, CDR2 FNYEAQ. This CDR3 reads CASSLTGELFF. The CDR3, as DNA: TGTGCCAGCAGCCTTACCGGGGAGCTGTTTTTT.

The CDR3, as DNA: TGTGCCAGCCTACAAGGGAGTTCTAATTACAATGAGCAGTTCTTC. It specifies CASLQGSSNYNEQFF. V and J are TRBV28 and TRBJ2-1; a possible D gene is TRBD2 (5 bases). Germline lookup yields CDR1 MDHEN and CDR2 SYDVKM. CDR3 size: 15 residues. The ends were cut back, 8 bases at V and 4 bases at J, with 18 bases in the middle.

V is TRBV28 and J is TRBJ1-5; D unclear. With 7 bases removed from V and 1 base from J, the gap between germline ends came to 14 bases. This CDR3 has 15 amino acids. CDR1 and CDR2 from the germline V gene are MDHEN and SYDVKM. The CDR3 DNA follows: TGTGCCAGCAAAATGGCGGGAGGAAGCAATCAGCCCCAGCATTTT. Amino acid sequence: CASKMAGGSNQPQHF.

This rearrangement joins TRBV6-4 to TRBJ2-1; 7 bases fit TRBD2. V was clipped by 10 bases and J by 0 bases; unmatched bases: 12. CDR3 length: 16 amino acids. CDR1 and CDR2 from the germline V gene are MRHNA and SNTAGT. CDR3 in DNA: TGTGCCAATGGGAGGGTCAGGGAGAGCTCCTACAATGAGCAGTTCTTC. It specifies CANGRVRESSYNEQFF.

The chain is built from TRBV6-5 and TRBJ2-2, with 7 nucleotides matching TRBD1. Per the germline V gene, CDR1 is MNHEY and CDR2 is SVGAGI. The ends lost 9 bases at V and 7 bases at J; junction bases unmatched: 8. The CDR3 runs to 13 residues. The CDR3 loop is CARNLQGCGELFF. The DNA for the CDR3 is TGTGCCAGAAATTTACAGGGGTGCGGGGAGCTGTTTTTT.

The chain joins TRBV2 to TRBJ2-1; no clear D gene. V was pared by 1 base and J by 0 bases, with 7 bases between. The CDR3 spans 15 residues. The germline gives CDR1 SNHLY, CDR2 FYNNEI. In DNA form, the CDR3 reads TGTGCCAGCAGTGAAGACTCCTTCTCCTACAATGAGCAGTTCTTC. Its protein product is CASSEDSFSYNEQFF.

This clone was seen once. The rearrangement joins TRBV7-9 to TRBJ2-7; 9 bases match TRBD1. This CDR3 is built from 14 residues. The J segment lost 2 bases and the V segment lost 4 bases, leaving 3 bases of the junction unmatched. Per germline, CDR1 SEHNR and CDR2 FQNEAQ (reference sequence). The CDR3 bases are TGTGCCAGCAGCTCCGGGGACAGGGCCTACGAGCAGTACTTC. It is translated as CASSSGDRAYEQYF.

The chain employs TRBV25-1 and TRBJ2-7; 7 nucleotides agree with TRBD1. The V and J ends lost 7 bases and 5 bases, in that order; junction bases with no gene match: 11. CDR1 and CDR2 (germline): MGHDK, SYGVNS. This CDR3 comprises 14 residues. The CDR3 protein is CASTRQGETNEQYF. Written as DNA, the CDR3 is TGTGCCAGCACCAGACAGGGAGAGACGAACGAGCAGTACTTC.

The chain combines TRBV15 with TRBJ2-2; no clear D. This CDR3 spans 13 amino acids. Trimming left V 4 bases short and J 6 bases short, with 9 bases between. The V gene's germline CDR1 is LNHNV and CDR2 YYDKDF (reference sequence). CDR3 DNA: TGTGCCACCAGCAATGTCGAGCCCGGGGAGCTGTTTTTT. Its translation is CATSNVEPGELFF.

This rearrangement joins TRBV27 to TRBJ2-7; D call uncertain. CDR1 and CDR2 from the germline V gene are MNHEY and SMNVEV (reference sequence). This CDR3 is 15 amino acids long. The V end lost 6 bases, the J end lost 4 bases, and 19 bases lay between the germline ends. CDR3 DNA sequence: TGTGCCAGCAGCCCCAGGAAGATCGAACCTTACGAGCAGTACTTC. As protein: CASSPRKIEPYEQYF.

The V call is TRBV5-1, the J call TRBJ2-7; possible D gene TRBD2, 5 bases. Trimming removed 4 bases at V and 4 bases at J, with 18 bases between. CDR1 SGHRS and CDR2 YFSETQ come from the germline V gene. CDR3 size: 15 residues. The DNA for the CDR3 is TGCGCCAGCAGCGTCCAGGACTCCTCCTTATACGAGCAGTACTTC. It is translated as CASSVQDSSLYEQYF.

With regard to this clone: At the DNA level, this CDR3 is encoded by other sequences in the same sample as well. This chain joins TRBV9 and TRBJ1-5; the match to TRBD1 covers 7 bases. Germline lookup yields CDR1 SGDLS and CDR2 YYNGEE. The CDR3 extends over 14 amino acids. Unmatched junction bases numbered 2, after V lost 2 bases and J lost 3 bases. Here the CDR3 reads CASSVGQTNQPQHF. In DNA, the CDR3 is TGTGCCAGCAGCGTGGGACAGACCAATCAGCCCCAGCATTTT.

The V gene is TRBV6-5, the J gene TRBJ1-4, with D perhaps matching TRBD1 (5 bases). Trimming stripped 0 bases from V and 4 bases from J, with 9 bases between. CDR1 and CDR2 from the germline V gene are MNHEY and SVGAGI. The CDR3 covers 15 residues. CDR3 bases: TGTGCCAGCAGTTACTCGAACAGGATTAATGAAAAACTGTTTTTT. This sequence encodes CASSYSNRINEKLFF.